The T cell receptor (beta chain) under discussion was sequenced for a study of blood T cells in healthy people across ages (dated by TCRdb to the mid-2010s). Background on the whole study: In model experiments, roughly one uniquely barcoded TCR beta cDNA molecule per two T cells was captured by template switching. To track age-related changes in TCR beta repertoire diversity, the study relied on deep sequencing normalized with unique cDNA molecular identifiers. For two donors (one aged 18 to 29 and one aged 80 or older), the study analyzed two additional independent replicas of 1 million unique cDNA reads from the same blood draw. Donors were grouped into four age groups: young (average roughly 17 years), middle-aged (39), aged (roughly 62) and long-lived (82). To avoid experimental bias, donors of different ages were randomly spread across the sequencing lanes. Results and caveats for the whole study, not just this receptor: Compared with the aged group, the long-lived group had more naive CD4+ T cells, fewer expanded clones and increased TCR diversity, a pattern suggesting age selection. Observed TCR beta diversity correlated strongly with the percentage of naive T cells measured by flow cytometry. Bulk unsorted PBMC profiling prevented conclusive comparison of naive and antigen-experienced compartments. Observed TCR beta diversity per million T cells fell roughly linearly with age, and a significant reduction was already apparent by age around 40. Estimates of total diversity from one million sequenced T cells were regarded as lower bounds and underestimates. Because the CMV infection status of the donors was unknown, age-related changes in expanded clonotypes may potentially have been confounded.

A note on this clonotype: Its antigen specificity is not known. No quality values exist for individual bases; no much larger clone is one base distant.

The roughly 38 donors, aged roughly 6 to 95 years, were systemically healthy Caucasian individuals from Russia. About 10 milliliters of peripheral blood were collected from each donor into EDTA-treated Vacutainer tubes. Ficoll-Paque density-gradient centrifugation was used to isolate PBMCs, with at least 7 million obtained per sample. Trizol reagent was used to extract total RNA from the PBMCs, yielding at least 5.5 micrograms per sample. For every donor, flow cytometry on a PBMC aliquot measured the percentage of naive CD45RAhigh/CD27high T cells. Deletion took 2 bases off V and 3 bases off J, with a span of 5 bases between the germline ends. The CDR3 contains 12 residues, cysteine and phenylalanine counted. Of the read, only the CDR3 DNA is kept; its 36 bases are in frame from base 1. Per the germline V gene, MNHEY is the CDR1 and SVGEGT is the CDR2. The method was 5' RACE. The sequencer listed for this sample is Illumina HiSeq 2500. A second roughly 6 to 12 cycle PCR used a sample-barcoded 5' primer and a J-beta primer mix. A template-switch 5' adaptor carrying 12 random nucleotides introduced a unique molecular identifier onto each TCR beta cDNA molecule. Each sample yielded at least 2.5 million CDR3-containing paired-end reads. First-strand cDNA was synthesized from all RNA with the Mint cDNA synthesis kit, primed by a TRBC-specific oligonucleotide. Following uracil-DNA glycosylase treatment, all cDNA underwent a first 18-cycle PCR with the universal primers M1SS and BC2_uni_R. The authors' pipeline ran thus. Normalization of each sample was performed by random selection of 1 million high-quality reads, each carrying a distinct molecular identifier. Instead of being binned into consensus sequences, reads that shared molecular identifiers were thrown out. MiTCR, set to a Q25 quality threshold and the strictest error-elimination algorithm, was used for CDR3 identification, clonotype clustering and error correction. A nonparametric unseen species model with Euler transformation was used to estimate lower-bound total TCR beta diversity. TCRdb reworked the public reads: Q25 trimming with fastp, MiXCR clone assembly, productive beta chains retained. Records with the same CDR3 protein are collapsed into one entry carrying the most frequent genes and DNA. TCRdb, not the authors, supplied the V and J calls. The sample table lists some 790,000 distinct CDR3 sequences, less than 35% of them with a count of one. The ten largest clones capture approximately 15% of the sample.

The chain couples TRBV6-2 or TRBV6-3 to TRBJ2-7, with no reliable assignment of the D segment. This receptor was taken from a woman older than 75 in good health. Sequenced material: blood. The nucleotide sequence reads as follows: TGTGCCAGCAGTTACGCGCTCTACGAGCAGTACTTC. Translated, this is CASSYALYEQYF.